This T cell receptor beta chain was observed in a study of blood T cell repertoires in COVID-19. Study information: Sources were T cells, B-cell-depleted T cells, or PBMCs; the material itself was cDNA or gDNA.

The V and J ends lost 2 bases and 0 bases, in that order; junction bases with no gene match: 10. The CDR3 contains 19 residues. CDR1 is MNHEY and CDR2 is SMNVEV in the germline V gene (reference sequence). In the original analysis: Scientists estimated how many nucleated cells there were by amplifying reference gene primers. Using immunoSEQ multiplex PCR, the repertoire was profiled, and TCRdb retains in-frame clones only, with some absent. That table furnishes V, J and clone size, whereas the DNA furnished D and trimming. The sample contains under 200,000 clones, about 93% of which appear only once.

This TCR was recovered from a man between 50 and 59 years old with acute or convalescent COVID-19. The material sequenced was peripheral blood. The chain couples TRBV27 to TRBJ1-6; 7 nucleotides line up with TRBD1. CDR3 sequence (DNA): TGTGCCAGCAGTTTAAGAGGGGGCGGTTCAGGCTCCTATAATTCACCCCTCCACTTT. Translating gives CASSLRGGGSGSYNSPLHF.